This entry concerns a single TCR beta chain. The sample is drawn from a study of blood T cell repertoires in COVID-19. The wider study: COVID-19 samples collected from the United States, Italy and Spain covered acute and convalescent phases.

Original analysis: Amplification with reference gene primers provided the estimates of nucleated cell counts. Data came from immunoSEQ multiplex PCR; TCRdb stores just in-frame clones and leaves some out. The V and J calls and clone size were taken over from that table, and D and trimming were inferred from the DNA. This sample yields 150,000 to 200,000 clones, of which roughly 89% are seen a single time; around 5% belongs to the top ten. Germline V gene lookup returns CDR1 LGHNA and CDR2 YSLEER. V gave up 2 bases and J gave up 1 base, with 17 bases separating them. CDR3 length: 17 amino acids. This TCR derives from a human donor in a cohort sampled during active COVID-19. The chain couples TRBV4-3 to TRBJ1-2, with a possible D match to TRBD1 (6 bases). Specimen: peripheral blood. DNA of the CDR3: TGCGCCAGCAGCCAATCCCTAGAACAGGGCTTTAACTATGGCTACACCTTC. Its translation is CASSQSLEQGFNYGYTF.